Listed below are T cell receptor beta chains from one sample, sequenced in a study of shared clonotypes between healthy human individuals. Here immunoSEQ multiplex PCR was the method, and the copy in TCRdb shows in-frame clones only, minus some. The table includes about 2.4 million clones, roughly 93% detected once. The sequenced sample consisted of naive CD4+ T cells from PBMCs. The receptors originated from a man aged 18-30 years in good health. Some clones in this sample may be carry-over from other donors' samples. Each CDR3 is given with its conserved first and last residue. A D gene is named only where the DNA matches it firmly. Not all rows give a size; the values are once, few, many and, for expanded clones, a class.

TRBJ1-2 | TRBV5-6 | . | once | CASSQGLEDYGYTF | TGTGCCAGCAGCCAGGGTTTGGAAGACTATGGCTACACCTTC
TRBJ1-1 | TRBV28 | . | . | CASSYSGMAFF | TGTGCCAGCAGTTACTCTGGGATGGCTTTCTTT
TRBJ2-3 | TRBV14 | TRBD2 | . | CASSQRTSRLDTQYF | TGTGCCAGCAGCCAAAGGACTAGCAGGCTAGATACGCAGTATTTT
TRBJ2-5 | TRBV5-1 | . | . | CASSIGYVMETQYF | TGCGCCAGCAGCATTGGGTACGTTATGGAGACCCAGTACTTC
TRBJ2-7 | TRBV28 | . | once | CASSDQGSLSEQYF | TGTGCCAGCAGTGACCAGGGATCGCTCAGCGAGCAGTACTTC
TRBJ2-3 | TRBV14 | TRBD1 | . | CASSQTQGADTQYF | TGTGCCAGCAGCCAGACCCAGGGGGCGGATACGCAGTATTTT
TRBJ2-5 | TRBV5-4 | . | . | CASSLHGGRKETQYF | TGTGCCAGCAGCTTACATGGGGGGCGCAAGGAGACCCAGTACTTC
TRBJ1-2 | TRBV5-1 | . | . | CASSLGLQGNYGYTF | TGCGCCAGCAGCTTGGGTCTCCAGGGGAACTATGGCTACACCTTC
TRBJ1-4 | TRBV10-1 | TRBD1 | once | CASSESKGAGDATNEKLFF | TGCGCCAGCAGTGAAAGTAAGGGGGCGGGAGATGCAACTAATGAAAAACTGTTTTTT
TRBJ2-4 | TRBV19 | . | . | CASSIGYPIAKNIQYF | TGTGCCAGTAGCATCGGGTATCCTATAGCCAAAAACATTCAGTACTTC
TRBJ2-3 | TRBV6-1 | TRBD1 | . | CASSFGTGPDTQYF | TGTGCCAGCAGCTTCGGGACAGGGCCAGATACGCAGTATTTT
TRBJ1-2 | TRBV14 | . | . | CASSHAFPTDGYTF | TGTGCCAGCAGCCACGCTTTCCCTACCGATGGCTACACCTTC
TRBJ2-7 | TRBV29-1 | TRBD2 | . | CSVFGSSGRPNLYEQYF | TGCAGCGTTTTTGGCTCTAGCGGGAGGCCCAACCTCTACGAGCAGTACTTC
TRBJ1-1 | TRBV6-6 | TRBD1 | . | CASSTLQGAGTEAFF | TGTGCCAGCAGTACCTTACAGGGGGCCGGCACTGAAGCTTTCTTT
TRBJ1-1 | TRBV5-5 | . | . | CASSPSFRGAEAFF | TGTGCCAGCAGCCCCAGCTTCCGGGGGGCTGAAGCTTTCTTT
TRBJ1-2 | TRBV4-2 | . | . | CASSQDPSPVYGYTF | TGTGCCAGCAGCCAAGATCCGTCGCCGGTATATGGCTACACCTTC
TRBJ2-3 | TRBV10-3 | . | . | CAIRSADTQYF | TGTGCCATCAGATCAGCGGATACGCAGTATTTT
TRBJ1-2 | TRBV2 | . | . | CASREDGNYGYTF | TGTGCCAGCAGAGAAGACGGTAACTATGGCTACACCTTC
TRBJ2-3 | TRBV9 | . | . | CASSFGRGTDTQYF | TGTGCCAGCAGCTTCGGGCGGGGCACAGATACGCAGTATTTT
TRBJ2-7 | TRBV11-2 | . | . | CASSPPLAGHPSYEQYF | TGTGCCAGCAGCCCGCCCCTGGCGGGACACCCCTCCTACGAGCAGTACTTC
TRBJ2-2 | TRBV30 | . | . | CAAKPNTGELFF | TGTGCCGCCAAGCCGAACACCGGGGAGCTGTTTTTT
TRBJ2-7 | TRBV15 | . | . | CATSPPGFASAYEQYF | TGTGCCACTTCTCCCCCTGGGTTCGCCTCGGCCTACGAGCAGTACTTC
TRBJ2-7 | TRBV4-1 | TRBD2 | . | CASSQNLAGNTYEQYF | TGCGCCAGCAGTCAAAATCTAGCGGGCAATACCTACGAGCAGTACTTC
TRBJ1-4 | TRBV29-1 | . | . | CSAMRGGTNEKLFF | TGCAGCGCCATGAGAGGGGGGACTAATGAAAAACTGTTTTTT
TRBJ2-3 | TRBV7-2 | TRBD2 | . | CASSLLGLAASTDTQYF | TGTGCCAGCAGCTTACTCGGACTAGCGGCTAGCACAGATACGCAGTATTTT
TRBJ1-1 | TRBV2 | . | . | CASSERYDGYTEAFF | TGTGCCAGCAGCGAACGATACGACGGATACACTGAAGCTTTCTTT
TRBJ2-2 | TRBV2 | . | . | CASSRAREGTGELFF | TGTGCCAGCAGCCGAGCGAGGGAAGGCACCGGGGAGCTGTTTTTT
TRBJ1-2 | TRBV18 | . | . | CASSPQENYGYTF | TGTGCCAGCTCACCACAGGAGAACTATGGCTACACCTTC
TRBJ2-7 | TRBV2 | TRBD2 | . | CASSEFASGSTEQYF | TGTGCCAGCAGTGAATTTGCTAGCGGGAGTACCGAGCAGTACTTC
TRBJ1-5 | TRBV7-2 | . | . | CASSLSSQNQPQHF | TGTGCCAGCAGCTTAAGTAGTCAAAATCAGCCCCAGCATTTT
TRBJ2-7 | TRBV9 | . | . | CASSVAPKRAYEQYF | TGTGCCAGCAGCGTAGCACCGAAACGAGCCTACGAGCAGTACTTC
TRBJ2-6 | TRBV5-6 | . | . | CASSLAGANVLTF | TGTGCCAGCAGCTTGGCTGGGGCCAACGTCCTGACTTTC
TRBJ1-6 | TRBV7-9 | . | once | CASSLGGRLNSPLHF | TGTGCCAGCAGCTTAGGCGGGCGACTAAATTCACCCCTCCACTTT
TRBJ1-5 | TRBV7-8 | . | . | CASSLTLGALVYSNQPQHF | TGTGCCAGCAGCCTCACTCTTGGGGCGCTCGTTTATAGCAATCAGCCCCAGCATTTT
TRBJ2-2 | TRBV9 | . | . | CASSPRGGSTNTGELFF | TGTGCCAGCAGCCCCCGTGGGGGTTCAACGAACACCGGGGAGCTGTTTTTT
TRBJ2-5 | TRBV18 | . | . | CASSPLSLALHWVQETQYF | TGTGCCAGCTCACCACTTTCTCTAGCGTTACATTGGGTCCAAGAGACCCAGTACTTC
TRBJ2-2 | TRBV28 | TRBD1 | . | CASSFVTGGYTGELFF | TGTGCCAGCAGTTTTGTCACAGGGGGATACACCGGGGAGCTGTTTTTT
TRBJ2-1 | TRBV6-1 | TRBD2 | . | CASSQGPTSGSVWNEQFF | TGTGCCAGCAGTCAAGGCCCGACTAGCGGGAGTGTGTGGAATGAGCAGTTCTTC
TRBJ1-6 | TRBV6-5 | . | once | CASSYALTSPLHF | TGTGCCAGCAGTTACGCTCTAACTTCACCCCTCCACTTT
TRBJ2-6 | TRBV11-2 | . | . | CASLPLSGANVLTF | TGTGCCAGCCTTCCCCTCTCTGGGGCCAACGTCCTGACTTTC
TRBJ2-1 | TRBV15 | . | few | CATSRQANEQFF | TGTGCCACCAGCAGGCAGGCCAATGAGCAGTTCTTC
TRBJ2-1 | TRBV11-2 | TRBD2 | . | CASSLGLAGGVRNEQFF | TGTGCCAGCAGCTTGGGACTAGCGGGAGGGGTCAGAAATGAGCAGTTCTTC
TRBJ2-7 | TRBV7-8 | . | once | CASSTGGIRYEQYF | TGTGCCAGCAGTACGGGGGGCATCAGATACGAGCAGTACTTC
TRBJ2-2 | TRBV5-1 | . | . | CATSEGNTGELFF | TGCGCCACCTCGGAGGGGAACACCGGGGAGCTGTTTTTT
TRBJ2-7 | TRBV5-1 | TRBD1 | . | CASRAGTGNYEQYF | TGCGCCAGCAGGGCCGGGACAGGGAACTACGAGCAGTACTTC
TRBJ1-1 | TRBV29-1 | TRBD1 | . | CSVRQGSNTEAFF | TGCAGCGTGAGACAGGGCTCGAACACTGAAGCTTTCTTT